Included here is one T cell receptor beta chain sequence, with context. Its specificity is not known. The assay was immunoSEQ multiplex PCR, and TCRdb's table has in-frame clones only and misses some. The sample lists tens of thousands of clones; around 77% were seen once. Cultured cells yielded isolated CD4+ T cells after 10 days. None of the vaccinated had previously contracted SARS-CoV-2, and their nucleocapsid antibodies tested negative. On day 3 and again on day 7, half the medium was replaced with IL-2 medium. Germline CDR1 and CDR2: PRHDT and FYEKMQ (reference sequence). V was cut by 1 base and J by 7 bases, with 19 bases left in between. The CDR3 length is 16 residues. The data derive from a study of vaccination effects on CD4 cells after COVID-19. Study at large: Two doses of either BNT162b2 or mRNA-1273 were given to each participant. PBMC were cultured at a few million per well with approximately 9 IU/ml IL-2 and 7.5 to 10 ug/ml peptides.

Sample: CD4+ T cells from PBMCs cultured without peptide, taken before COVID-19 vaccination. This clonotype was obtained from a human donor who received a COVID-19 vaccine. This sequence joins TRBV13 and TRBJ2-5; D is undetermined. The CDR3 loop is CASSLARTVRSGTQYF. DNA of the CDR3: TGTGCCAGCAGCTTAGCCCGGACCGTCAGGTCGGGGACCCAGTACTTC.